The present entry profiles one TCR beta chain with its context. This entry is derived from a study of cytomegalovirus exposure and HLA in healthy donors. TCRdb's copy holds only in-frame clones and misses some; the assay was immunoSEQ multiplex PCR. The sample has about 220,000 clones, almost 90% seen once. The CDR3 spans 17 residues. Trimming cost V 1 base and J 9 bases; bases outside gene matches: 14. Per the germline V gene, CDR1 is SEHNR and CDR2 is FQNEAQ (reference sequence). The sequence was collected from a woman under 30 in good health and CMV-seronegative. This sequence joins TRBV7-9 and TRBJ2-3, with 9 nucleotides matching TRBD2. Sequenced: PBMCs. CDR3 amino acids: CASSLEGSGSQSRTQYF. DNA for the CDR3: TGTGCCAGCAGCTTAGAGGGTAGCGGGAGTCAATCGCGCACGCAGTATTTT.